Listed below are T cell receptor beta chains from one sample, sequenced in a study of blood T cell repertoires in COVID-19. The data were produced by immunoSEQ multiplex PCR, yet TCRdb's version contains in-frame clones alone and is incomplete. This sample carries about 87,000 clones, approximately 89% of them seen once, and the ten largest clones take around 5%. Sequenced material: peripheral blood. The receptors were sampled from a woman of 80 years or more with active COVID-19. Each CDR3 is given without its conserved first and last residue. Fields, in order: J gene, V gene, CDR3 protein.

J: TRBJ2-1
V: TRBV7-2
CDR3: ASTWGLAEGPLEQF

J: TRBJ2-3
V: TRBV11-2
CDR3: ASSRRAFRDTQY

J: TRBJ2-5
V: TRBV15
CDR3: ATSRGVRDRGQETQY

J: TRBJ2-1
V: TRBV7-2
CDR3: ASSLALAGAYNEQF

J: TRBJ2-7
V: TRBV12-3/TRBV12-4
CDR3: ASSLARGDRGH

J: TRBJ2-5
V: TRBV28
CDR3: ASSPLAGLQETQY

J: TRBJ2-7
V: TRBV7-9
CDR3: ASSSNRQSSYEQY

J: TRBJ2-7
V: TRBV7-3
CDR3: ASSLKRGYEQY

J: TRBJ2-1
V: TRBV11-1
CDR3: ASSSPGLAGVGEQF

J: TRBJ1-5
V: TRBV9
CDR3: ASSVGGAGPQH

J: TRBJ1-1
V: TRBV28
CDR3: ASSLRAGRTEAF

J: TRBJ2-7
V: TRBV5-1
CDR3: ASSQTSGGSYEQY

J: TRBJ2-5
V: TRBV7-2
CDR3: ASSQSGRKETQY

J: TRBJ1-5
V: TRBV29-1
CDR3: SARQGTGINQPQH

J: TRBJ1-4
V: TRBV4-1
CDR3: ASSQVQGATNEKLF

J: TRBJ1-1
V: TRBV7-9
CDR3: ASSFTGTEAF

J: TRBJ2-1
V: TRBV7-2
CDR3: ASSPTRERTYNEQF